The present T cell receptor (beta chain) was sequenced within a study of response to subunit inactivated influenza vaccine. This clonotype was detected many times. TCRdb re-analysed the RT-PCR reads in MiXCR, keeping a single row per CDR3 protein. The table shows hundreds of thousands of distinct CDR3 sequences, with over 25% occurring only once. The CDR3 runs 15 residues. V was cut by 0 bases and J by 0 bases, with 10 bases left in between. Germline values: CDR1 DFQATT, CDR2 SNEGSKA (reference sequence). Source: CD4+ T cells sorted from PBMCs, taken more than 4 days after vaccination. This sequence originates from a man aged 45-60 years who received an inactivated influenza vaccine. This chain connects TRBV20-1 to TRBJ2-3; D remains ambiguous. The CDR3 protein is CSARESAVSTDTQYF. The CDR3 nucleotides are TGCAGTGCTAGAGAAAGTGCGGTTAGCACAGATACGCAGTATTTT.